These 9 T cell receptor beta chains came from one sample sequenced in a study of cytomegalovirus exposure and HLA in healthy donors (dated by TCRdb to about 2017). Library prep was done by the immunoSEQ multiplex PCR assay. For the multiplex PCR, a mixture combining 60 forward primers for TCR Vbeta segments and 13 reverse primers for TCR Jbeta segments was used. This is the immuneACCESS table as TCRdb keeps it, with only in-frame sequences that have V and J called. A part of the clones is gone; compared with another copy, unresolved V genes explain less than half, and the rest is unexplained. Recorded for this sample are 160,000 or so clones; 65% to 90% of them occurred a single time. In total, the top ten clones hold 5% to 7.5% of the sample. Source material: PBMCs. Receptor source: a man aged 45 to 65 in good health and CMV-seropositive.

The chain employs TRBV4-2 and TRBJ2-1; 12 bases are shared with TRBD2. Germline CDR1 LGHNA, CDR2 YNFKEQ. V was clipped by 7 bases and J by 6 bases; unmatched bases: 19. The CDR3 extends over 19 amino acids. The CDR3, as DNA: TGTGCCAGCACCCAGGCGGGACTAGCGGGCACGACTCATCGCAATGAGCAGTTCTTC. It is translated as CASTQAGLAGTTHRNEQFF.

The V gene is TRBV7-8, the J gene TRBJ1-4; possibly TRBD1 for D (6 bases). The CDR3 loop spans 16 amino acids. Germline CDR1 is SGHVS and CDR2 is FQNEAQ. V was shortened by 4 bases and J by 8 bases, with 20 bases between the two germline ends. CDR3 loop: CASSSATGPWVEKLFF. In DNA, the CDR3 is TGTGCCAGCAGCTCCGCGACAGGCCCCTGGGTGGAAAAACTGTTTTTT.

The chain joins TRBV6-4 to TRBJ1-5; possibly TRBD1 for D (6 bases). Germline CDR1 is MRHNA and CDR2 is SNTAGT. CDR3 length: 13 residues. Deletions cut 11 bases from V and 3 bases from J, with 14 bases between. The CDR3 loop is CACRQAINQPQHF. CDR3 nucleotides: TGTGCCTGTCGACAGGCTATCAATCAGCCCCAGCATTTT.

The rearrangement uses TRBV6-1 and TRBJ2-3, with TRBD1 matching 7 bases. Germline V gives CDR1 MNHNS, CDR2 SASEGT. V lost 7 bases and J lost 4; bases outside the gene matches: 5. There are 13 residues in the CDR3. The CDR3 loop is CASNLDRADTQYF. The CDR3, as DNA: TGTGCCAGCAACTTAGACAGGGCAGATACGCAGTATTTT.

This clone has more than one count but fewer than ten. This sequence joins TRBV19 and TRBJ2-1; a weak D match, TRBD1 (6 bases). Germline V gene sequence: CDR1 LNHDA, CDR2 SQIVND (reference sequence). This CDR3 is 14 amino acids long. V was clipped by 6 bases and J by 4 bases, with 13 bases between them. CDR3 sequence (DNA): TGTGCCAGTAGCTGGGGACAAGATTACAATGAGCAGTTCTTC. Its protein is CASSWGQDYNEQFF.

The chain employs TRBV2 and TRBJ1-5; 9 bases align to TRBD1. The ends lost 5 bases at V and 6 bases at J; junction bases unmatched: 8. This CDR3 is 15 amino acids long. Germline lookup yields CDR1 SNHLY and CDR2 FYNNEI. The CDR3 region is CASSLFTGGGQPQHF. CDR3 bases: TGTGCCAGCAGTCTTTTTACAGGGGGCGGTCAGCCCCAGCATTTT.

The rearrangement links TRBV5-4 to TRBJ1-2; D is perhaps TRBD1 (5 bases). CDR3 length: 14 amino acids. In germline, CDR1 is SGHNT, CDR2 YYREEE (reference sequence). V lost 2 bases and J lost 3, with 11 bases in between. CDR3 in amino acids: CASSLPQGYYGYTF. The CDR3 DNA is TGTGCCAGCAGCTTACCTCAGGGCTACTATGGCTACACCTTC.

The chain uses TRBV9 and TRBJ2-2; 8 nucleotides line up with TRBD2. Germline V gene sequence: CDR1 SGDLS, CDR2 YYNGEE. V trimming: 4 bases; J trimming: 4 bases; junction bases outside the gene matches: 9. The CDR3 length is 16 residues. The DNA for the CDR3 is TGTGCCAGCAGCCAAGGACTAGCAGAAGCCACCGGGGAGCTGTTTTTT. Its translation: CASSQGLAEATGELFF.

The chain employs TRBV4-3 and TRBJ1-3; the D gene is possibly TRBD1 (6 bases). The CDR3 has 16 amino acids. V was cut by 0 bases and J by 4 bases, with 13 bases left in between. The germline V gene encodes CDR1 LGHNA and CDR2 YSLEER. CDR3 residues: CASSQDEAGVGNTIYF. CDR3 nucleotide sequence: TGCGCCAGCAGCCAAGATGAGGCAGGGGTGGGAAACACCATATATTTT.